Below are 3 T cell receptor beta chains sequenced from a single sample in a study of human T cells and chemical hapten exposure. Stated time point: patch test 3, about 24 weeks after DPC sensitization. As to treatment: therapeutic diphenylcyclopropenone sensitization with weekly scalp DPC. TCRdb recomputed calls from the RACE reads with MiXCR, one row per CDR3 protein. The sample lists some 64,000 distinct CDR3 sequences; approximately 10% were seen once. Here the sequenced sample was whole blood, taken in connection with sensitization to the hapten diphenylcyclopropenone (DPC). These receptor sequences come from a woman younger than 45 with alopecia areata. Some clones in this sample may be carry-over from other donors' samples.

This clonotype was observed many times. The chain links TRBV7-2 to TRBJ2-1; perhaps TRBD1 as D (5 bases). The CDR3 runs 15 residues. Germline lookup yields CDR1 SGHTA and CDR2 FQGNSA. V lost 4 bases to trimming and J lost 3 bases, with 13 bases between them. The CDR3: CASSWAGKNYNEQFF. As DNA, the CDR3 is TGTGCCAGCAGCTGGGCAGGGAAGAACTACAATGAGCAGTTCTTC.

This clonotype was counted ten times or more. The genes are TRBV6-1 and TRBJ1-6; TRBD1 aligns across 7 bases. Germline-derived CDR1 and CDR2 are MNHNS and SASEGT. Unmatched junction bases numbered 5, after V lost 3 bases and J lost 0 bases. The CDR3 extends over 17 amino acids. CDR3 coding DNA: TGTGCCAGCAGTGATGTACAGGGGAGCTCCTATAATTCACCCCTCCACTTT. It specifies CASSDVQGSSYNSPLHF.

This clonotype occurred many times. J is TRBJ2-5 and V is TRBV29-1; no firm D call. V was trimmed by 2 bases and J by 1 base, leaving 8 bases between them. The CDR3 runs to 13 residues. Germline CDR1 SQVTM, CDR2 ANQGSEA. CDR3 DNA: TGCAGCGTTGAACGGACCTTCCAAGAGACCCAGTACTTC. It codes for CSVERTFQETQYF.